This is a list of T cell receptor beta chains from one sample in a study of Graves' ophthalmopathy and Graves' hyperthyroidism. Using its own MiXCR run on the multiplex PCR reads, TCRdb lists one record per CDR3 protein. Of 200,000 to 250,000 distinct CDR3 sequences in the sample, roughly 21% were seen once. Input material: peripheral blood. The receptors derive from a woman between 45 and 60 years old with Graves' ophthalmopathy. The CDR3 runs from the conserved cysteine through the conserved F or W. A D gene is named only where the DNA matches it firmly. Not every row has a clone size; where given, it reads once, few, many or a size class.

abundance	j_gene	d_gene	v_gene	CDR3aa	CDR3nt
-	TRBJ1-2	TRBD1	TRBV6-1	CASSRDRGADGYTF	TGTGCCAGCAGTCGGGACAGGGGTGCGGATGGCTACACCTTC
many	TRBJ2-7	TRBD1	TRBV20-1	CSARQGASEQYF	TGCAGTGCCCGACAGGGGGCTAGTGAGCAGTACTTC
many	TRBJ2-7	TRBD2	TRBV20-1	CSARDLASGRGEQYF	TGCAGTGCTAGAGATCTTGCTAGCGGGAGGGGCGAGCAGTACTTC
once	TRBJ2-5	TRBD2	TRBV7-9	CASSYSGRVETQYF	TGTGCCAGCAGTTATAGCGGGAGAGTAGAGACCCAGTACTTC
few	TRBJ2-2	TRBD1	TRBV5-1	CARTTGYTGELFF	TGCGCCAGAACGACAGGGTACACCGGGGAGCTGTTTTTT
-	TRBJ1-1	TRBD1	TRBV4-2	CASSQGPDRGDTEAFF	TGTGCCAGCAGCCAAGGGCCAGACAGGGGTGACACTGAAGCTTTCTTT
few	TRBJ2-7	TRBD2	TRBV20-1	CSAPRLAGGPYEQYF	TGCAGTGCCCCCCGACTAGCGGGGGGCCCCTACGAGCAGTACTTC
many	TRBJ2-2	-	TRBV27	CASSLRGVGGVDGELFF	TGTGCCAGCAGTTTACGGGGGGTAGGGGGCGTGGACGGGGAGCTGTTTTTT
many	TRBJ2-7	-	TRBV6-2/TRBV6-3	CASREPGRTKEVQYF	TGTGCCAGCAGGGAACCGGGACGTACCAAAGAAGTGCAGTACTTC
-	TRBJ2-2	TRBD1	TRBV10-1	CASSEPRQGSGTGELFF	TGCGCCAGCAGTGAGCCTCGACAGGGGTCGGGCACCGGGGAGCTGTTTTTT
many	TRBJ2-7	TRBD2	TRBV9	CASSGREFEQYF	TGTGCCAGCAGCGGGCGGGAGTTCGAGCAGTACTTC
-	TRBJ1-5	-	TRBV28	CASSPDSDRINQPQHF	TGTGCCAGCAGTCCCGACTCCGACAGAATTAATCAGCCCCAGCATTTT
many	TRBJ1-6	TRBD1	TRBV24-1	CATSDSWGTGSPLHF	TGTGCCACCAGCGATTCATGGGGGACAGGTTCACCCCTCCACTTT
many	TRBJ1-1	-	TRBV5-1	CASSLGSRAENTEAFF	TGCGCCAGCAGCTTAGGAAGCAGGGCCGAGAACACTGAAGCTTTCTTT
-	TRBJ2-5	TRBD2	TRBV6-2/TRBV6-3	CASSYGTSGTPLQETQYF	TGTGCCAGCAGTTACGGGACTAGCGGGACACCCCTCCAAGAGACCCAGTACTTC
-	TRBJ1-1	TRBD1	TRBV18	CASSPARQGAFSEAFF	TGTGCCAGCTCACCGGCGCGACAGGGGGCGTTTTCTGAAGCTTTCTTT
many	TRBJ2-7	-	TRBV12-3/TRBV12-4	CASSLAGLEQYF	TGTGCCAGCAGTTTAGCGGGCCTCGAGCAGTACTTC
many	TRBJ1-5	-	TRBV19	CASSITAGGNQPQHF	TGTGCCAGTAGTATCACGGCGGGGGGCAATCAGCCCCAGCATTTT
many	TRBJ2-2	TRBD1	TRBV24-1	CATSEVTGTGGGELFF	TGTGCCACCAGTGAGGTGACCGGGACAGGGGGCGGGGAGCTGTTTTTT
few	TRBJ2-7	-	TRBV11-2	CASSPQGDKQYF	TGTGCCAGCAGCCCACAGGGAGACAAGCAGTACTTC
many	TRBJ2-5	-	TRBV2	CASTDSELETQYF	TGTGCCAGTACTGATTCCGAGTTGGAGACCCAGTACTTC
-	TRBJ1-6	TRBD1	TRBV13	CASSLAGGRSPLHF	TGTGCCAGCAGCTTAGCAGGGGGACGCTCACCCCTCCACTTT
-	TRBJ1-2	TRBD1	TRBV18	CASSRDREDGYTF	TGTGCCAGCTCTCGGGACAGGGAAGATGGCTACACCTTC
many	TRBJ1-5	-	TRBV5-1	CASSLGTTNQPQHF	TGCGCCAGCAGCTTGGGCACAACGAATCAGCCCCAGCATTTT
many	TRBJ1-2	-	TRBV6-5	CASSYSTAHPTGGYTF	TGTGCCAGCAGTTACTCGACAGCACACCCGACCGGTGGCTACACCTTC
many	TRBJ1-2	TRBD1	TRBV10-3	CAIRYDRGGGYTF	TGTGCCATCAGATACGACAGGGGCGGAGGCTACACCTTC
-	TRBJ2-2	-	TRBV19	CASSYGEHTGELFF	TGTGCCAGTAGTTATGGGGAGCACACCGGGGAGCTGTTTTTT
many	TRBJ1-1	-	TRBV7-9	CASSPKLRVGTEAFF	TGTGCCAGCAGCCCTAAACTTCGGGTTGGCACTGAAGCTTTCTTT
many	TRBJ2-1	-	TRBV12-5	CASAPRLAIPNEQFF	TGTGCTAGTGCCCCTCGCCTGGCTATCCCCAATGAGCAGTTCTTC
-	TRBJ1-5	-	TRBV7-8	CASTPGSRVNQPQHF	TGTGCCAGCACCCCGGGATCCCGGGTTAATCAGCCCCAGCATTTT
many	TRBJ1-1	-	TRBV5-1	CASSFQTANTGAFF	TGCGCCAGCAGCTTCCAGACGGCGAACACTGGAGCTTTCTTT
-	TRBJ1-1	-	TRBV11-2	CASSLGGARTEAFF	TGTGCCAGCAGCTTAGGGGGGGCGCGCACTGAAGCTTTCTTT
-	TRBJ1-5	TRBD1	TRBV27	CASRTNLGTGNQPQHF	TGTGCCAGCAGAACCAATTTAGGGACAGGGAATCAGCCCCAGCATTTT
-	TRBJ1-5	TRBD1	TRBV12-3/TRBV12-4	CASSSSGTGVGSNQPQHF	TGTGCCAGCAGTTCGTCCGGGACAGGGGTGGGTAGCAATCAGCCCCAGCATTTT
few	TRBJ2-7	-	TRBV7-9	CASSSPSSYEQYF	TGTGCCAGCAGCTCACCCAGCTCCTACGAGCAGTACTTC
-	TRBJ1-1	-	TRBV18	CASSPDRQLEAFF	TGTGCCAGCTCACCTGACAGGCAACTCGAAGCTTTCTTT
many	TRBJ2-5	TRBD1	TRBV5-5	CASSLGGQEETQYF	TGTGCCAGCAGCTTGGGCGGACAGGAAGAGACCCAGTACTTC
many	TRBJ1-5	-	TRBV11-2	CASSLEARGNQPQHF	TGTGCCAGCAGCTTAGAAGCTAGGGGCAATCAGCCCCAGCATTTT
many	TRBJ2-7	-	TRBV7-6	CASSLAVWYEQYF	TGTGCCAGCAGCTTAGCGGTGTGGTACGAGCAGTACTTC
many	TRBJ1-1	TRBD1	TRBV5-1	CASSSGTGDRNTEAFF	TGCGCCAGCAGCTCCGGGACAGGGGACCGGAACACTGAAGCTTTCTTT
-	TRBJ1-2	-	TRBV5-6	CASSLTGLFYGYTF	TGTGCCAGCAGCTTAACCGGACTGTTCTATGGCTACACCTTC